These 10 T cell receptor beta chains share one sample of origin, sequenced in a study of regulatory T cells in long-lasting Graves disease. Arm-PCR with iRepertoire HTBI primers amplified the CDR3 regions for these TCR beta libraries. TCRdb independently ran MiXCR on the multiplex PCR reads; one entry per CDR3 protein. The repertoire holds around 250,000 distinct CDR3 sequences, with 15% to 20% as singletons. The time point is: newly diagnosed GD, antithyroid drugs for less than 3 months. There was RNA extracted from PBMCs, and the TCR library was made from it. These data were also reused for a study on T cells in Graves' hyperthyroidism and ophthalmopathy.

The material sequenced was peripheral blood mononuclear cells (PBMCs), taken at new diagnosis, from a patient treated with antithyroid drugs. Receptors were obtained from a woman in her thirties with Graves disease.

This clonotype was found many times. The chain joins TRBV20-1 to TRBJ1-2; the D is unclear. The CDR3 runs 13 residues. The germline V gene encodes CDR1 DFQATT and CDR2 SNEGSKA (reference sequence). The V and J ends lost 4 bases and 0 bases respectively, with 9 bases between them. CDR3 in amino acids: CSAKGPANYGYTF. CDR3 coding DNA: TGCAGTGCTAAAGGGCCAGCTAACTATGGCTACACCTTC.

Note on this clonotype: This may arise from a read error, as a much more abundant clone is one base away. The V gene is TRBV10-3, the J gene TRBJ2-5; D call uncertain. This CDR3 is built from 14 residues. CDR1 ENHRY and CDR2 SYGVKD come from the germline V gene. The CDR3 coding sequence is TGTGCCACCACCTCCACGGAGTCTCAAGAGGCCCAGTACTTC. The encoded protein is CATTSTESQEAQYF.

This clonotype was seen repeatedly, ten times or more. This sequence joins TRBV3-1 and TRBJ2-7; 8 positions agree with TRBD1. Germline CDR1 is LGHDT and CDR2 is YNNKEL (reference sequence). V trimming: 2 bases; J trimming: 6 bases; junction bases outside the gene matches: 12. The CDR3 has 16 amino acids. CDR3 sequence reads: CASSQNTGQGWPEQYF. For the CDR3, the DNA is TGTGCCAGCAGCCAAAACACCGGACAGGGCTGGCCCGAGCAGTACTTC.

This clonotype was found many times. The chain uses TRBV18 and TRBJ2-1, with D maybe TRBD2 (5 bases). The CDR3 is 16 residues long. Between the trimmed V and J ends, which lost 0 bases and 4 bases, there was a span of 13 bases. Germline loops: CDR1 KGHSH, CDR2 LQKENI. CDR3 residues: CASSPPGPRTYNEQFF. In nucleotides, the CDR3 is TGTGCCAGCTCACCACCGGGTCCTCGGACTTACAATGAGCAGTTCTTC.

Ten or more counts support this clonotype. The rearrangement joins TRBV15 to TRBJ1-1; the D is unclear. The CDR3 runs to 13 residues. Germline V gene sequence: CDR1 LNHNV, CDR2 YYDKDF (reference sequence). Between the trimmed V and J ends, which lost 0 bases and 0 bases, there was a span of 2 bases. For the CDR3, the DNA is TGTGCCACCAGCAGAGATTTGAACACTGAAGCTTTCTTT. Protein: CATSRDLNTEAFF.

This clonotype turned up a few times. V usage is TRBV19 and J usage is TRBJ1-5; D perhaps matches TRBD1 (6 bases). The V gene's germline CDR1 is LNHDA and CDR2 SQIVND (reference sequence). Trimming shortened V by 6 bases and J by 0 bases, and 12 bases separated the two germline ends. This CDR3 spans 15 amino acids. In DNA, the CDR3 is TGTGCCAGTAGCAACGACAGGTATAGCAATCAGCCCCAGCATTTT. Residues: CASSNDRYSNQPQHF.

CDR3 sequence (DNA): TGTGCCAGCTCCGGGACTATCTCCTACAATGAGCAGTTCTTC. It specifies CASSGTISYNEQFF. The chain recombines TRBV18 with TRBJ2-1, with 7 bases fitting TRBD2. The CDR3 has 14 residues. CDR1 and CDR2 (germline): KGHSH, LQKENI. V lost 6 bases, J lost 0 bases, and 2 bases stayed unmatched.

In nucleotides, the CDR3 is TGCAGTGCTAAAGCCGGAGGTAGCTCCTACGAGCAGTACTTC. As protein: CSAKAGGSSYEQYF. The V and J genes are TRBV20-1 and TRBJ2-3; D perhaps matches TRBD2 (5 bases). Near its end, the DNA agrees better with TRBJ2-7, so the J call may be wrong. Germline V gives CDR1 DFQATT, CDR2 SNEGSKA (reference sequence). The CDR3 length is 14 residues.

The V and J genes are TRBV20-1 and TRBJ2-3; possibly TRBD2 for D (7 bases). V lost 0 bases and J 2 bases, leaving 15 bases between the germline ends. Germline V CDR1 and CDR2: DFQATT, SNEGSKA (reference sequence). CDR3 length: 16 residues. This chain's CDR3 is CSARDSRGGVTDTQYF. The DNA for the CDR3 is TGCAGTGCTAGAGATTCGAGGGGGGGGGTCACAGATACGCAGTATTTT.

This clonotype was found many times. The rearrangement links TRBV6-5 to TRBJ1-2, with a tentative D call TRBD1 (6 bases). V dropped 4 bases and J dropped 8 bases, with 14 bases sitting between them. The CDR3 runs 13 residues. From germline, CDR1 is MNHEY and CDR2 SVGAGI. CDR3 sequence reads: CASSFMGALGYTF. CDR3 bases: TGTGCCAGCAGTTTTATGGGGGCACTCGGCTACACCTTC.